This record covers a single T cell receptor beta chain. This entry is derived from a study of blood T cell repertoires in COVID-19. For the study at large: Spain, Italy and the United States supplied samples that represented acute and convalescent COVID-19.

Germline trimming cut 1 base from V and 1 base from J; bases unmatched to any gene: 6. This CDR3 is 16 amino acids long. Germline V gene lookup returns CDR1 SGHDT and CDR2 YYEEEE. Ages ranged from roughly 18 to 100 years, with residence in approximately 23 US areas. For recovered donors of Cohort 3, there were two negative PCRs, clearance, or symptom resolution. Only in-frame clones appear in the TCRdb table, and some are missing; sequencing was by immunoSEQ multiplex PCR. The repertoire has approximately 210,000 clones, 70% to 85% of them found once; the top ten carry around 3.4%. This chain joins TRBV5-6 and TRBJ2-5; 8 bases are shared with TRBD2. Material: PBMCs or T cells enriched from blood (not recorded which). The clonotype originates from a woman in her fifties or sixties who had recovered from COVID-19. Here the CDR3 reads CASSLRAGALQETQYF. The CDR3 DNA is TGTGCCAGCAGCTTGCGAGCGGGGGCCCTCCAAGAGACCCAGTACTTC.